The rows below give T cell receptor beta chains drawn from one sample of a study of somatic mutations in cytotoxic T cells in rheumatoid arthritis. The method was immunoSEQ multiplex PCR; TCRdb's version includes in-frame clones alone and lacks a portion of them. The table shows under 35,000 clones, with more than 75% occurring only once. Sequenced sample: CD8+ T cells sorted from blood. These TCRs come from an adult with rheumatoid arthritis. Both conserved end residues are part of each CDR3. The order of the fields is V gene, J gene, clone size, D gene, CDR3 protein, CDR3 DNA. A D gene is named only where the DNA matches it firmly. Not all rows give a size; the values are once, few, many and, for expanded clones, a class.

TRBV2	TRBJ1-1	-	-	CASREGTEAFF	TGTGCCAGCAGGGAAGGTACTGAAGCTTTCTTT
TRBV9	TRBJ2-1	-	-	CASSLRRKGLEVSSYNEQFF	TGTGCCAGCAGCCTTCGTAGGAAAGGTCTTGAGGTAAGCTCCTACAATGAGCAGTTCTTC
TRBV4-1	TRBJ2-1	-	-	CASSQVPRGLYNEQFF	TGCGCCAGCAGCCAAGTACCCCGCGGCTTATACAATGAGCAGTTCTTC
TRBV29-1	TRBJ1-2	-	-	CSALGGEVPYGYTF	TGCAGCGCCCTGGGCGGGGAAGTTCCCTATGGCTACACCTTC
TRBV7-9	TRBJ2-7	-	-	CASSLTDSSYEQYF	TGTGCCAGCAGCCTAACAGATAGCTCCTACGAGCAGTACTTC
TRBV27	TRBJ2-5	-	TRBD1	CASSLWTGLETQYF	TGTGCCAGCAGTCTGTGGACAGGGCTAGAGACCCAGTACTTC
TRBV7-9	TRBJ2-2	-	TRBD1	CASSPGQGGELFF	TGTGCCAGCAGCCCCGGACAGGGCGGGGAGCTGTTTTTT
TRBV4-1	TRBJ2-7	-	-	CASSQDFGFDEQYF	TGCGCCAGCAGCCAAGATTTCGGTTTCGACGAGCAGTACTTC
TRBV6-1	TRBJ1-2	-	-	CASSELGSYGYTF	TGTGCCAGCAGTGAATTAGGGAGTTATGGCTACACCTTC
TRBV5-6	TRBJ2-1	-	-	CASSMDSRSSYNEQFF	TGTGCCAGCAGCATGGATAGCAGGAGCTCCTACAATGAGCAGTTCTTC
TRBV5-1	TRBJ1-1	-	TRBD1	CASSYGQGNTEAFF	TGCGCCAGCAGCTACGGACAGGGGAACACTGAAGCTTTCTTT
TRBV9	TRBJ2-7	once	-	CASSVEAGTYYEQYF	TGTGCCAGCAGCGTAGAAGCTGGGACCTACTACGAGCAGTACTTC
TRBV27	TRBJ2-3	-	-	CASSLFWGTDTQYF	TGTGCCAGCAGTTTATTCTGGGGAACAGATACGCAGTATTTT
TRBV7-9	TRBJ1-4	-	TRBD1	CASSYGQGTPEKLFF	TGTGCCAGCAGCTACGGACAGGGGACACCTGAAAAACTGTTTTTT
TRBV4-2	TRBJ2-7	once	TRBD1	CASSQLWDRGTYEQYF	TGTGCCAGCAGCCAACTCTGGGACAGGGGAACCTACGAGCAGTACTTC
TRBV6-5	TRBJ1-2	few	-	CASSSQFYQDGYTF	TGTGCCAGCAGTTCCCAGTTCTATCAGGACGGCTACACCTTC
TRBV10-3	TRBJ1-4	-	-	CAISETGSNEKLFF	TGTGCCATCAGTGAGACAGGGAGTAATGAAAAACTGTTTTTT
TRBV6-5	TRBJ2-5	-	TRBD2	CASSYGLSGRPETQYF	TGTGCCAGCAGTTACGGACTAAGCGGGAGGCCAGAGACCCAGTACTTC
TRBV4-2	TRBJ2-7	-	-	CASSQEGTLRPYEQYF	TGTGCCAGCAGCCAAGAAGGGACTTTAAGGCCCTACGAGCAGTACTTC
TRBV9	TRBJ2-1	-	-	CASSDRNEQFF	TGTGCCAGCAGCGATCGGAATGAGCAGTTCTTC
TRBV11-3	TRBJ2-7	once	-	CASSLNTYYEQYF	TGTGCCAGCAGCTTAAACACATACTACGAGCAGTACTTC
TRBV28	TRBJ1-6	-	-	CASRPTGSSYNSPLHF	TGTGCCAGCAGACCTACGGGAAGCTCCTATAATTCACCCCTCCACTTT
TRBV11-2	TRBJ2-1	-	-	CASSLRGEQFF	TGTGCCAGCAGCTTAAGGGGTGAGCAGTTCTTC
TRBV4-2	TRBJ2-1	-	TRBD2	CASSQARTSGEEFF	TGTGCCAGCAGCCAAGCCCGGACTAGCGGGGAGGAGTTCTTC
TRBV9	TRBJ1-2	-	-	CASSVATPGAGGYTF	TGTGCCAGCAGCGTAGCTACCCCAGGGGCTGGCGGCTACACCTTC
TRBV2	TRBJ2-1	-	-	CASMTPLANEQFF	TGTGCCAGCATGACGCCCCTTGCCAATGAGCAGTTCTTC
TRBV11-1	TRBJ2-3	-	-	CASSSPSWGPTDTQYF	TGTGCCAGCAGCTCCCCTAGTTGGGGCCCCACAGATACGCAGTATTTT
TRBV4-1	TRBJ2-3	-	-	CASSHADPGRRDTQYF	TGCGCCAGCAGCCACGCCGACCCGGGACGTCGAGATACGCAGTATTTT